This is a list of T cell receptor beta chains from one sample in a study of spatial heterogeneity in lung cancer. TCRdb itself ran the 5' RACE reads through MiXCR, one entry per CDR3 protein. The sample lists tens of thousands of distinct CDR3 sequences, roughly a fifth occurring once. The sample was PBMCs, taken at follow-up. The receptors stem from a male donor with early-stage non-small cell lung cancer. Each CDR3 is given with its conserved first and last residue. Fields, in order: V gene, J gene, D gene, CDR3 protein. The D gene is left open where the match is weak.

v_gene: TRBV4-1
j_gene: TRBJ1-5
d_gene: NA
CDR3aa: CASSQEEESPFSNQPQHF

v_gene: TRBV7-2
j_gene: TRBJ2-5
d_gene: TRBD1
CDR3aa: CASRDRGETQYF

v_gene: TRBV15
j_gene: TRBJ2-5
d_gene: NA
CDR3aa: CATSRTQGNQETQYF

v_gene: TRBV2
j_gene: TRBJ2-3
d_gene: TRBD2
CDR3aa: CASWASGGADTQYF

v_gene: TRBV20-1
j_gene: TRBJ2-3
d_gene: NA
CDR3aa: CSGVDTQYF

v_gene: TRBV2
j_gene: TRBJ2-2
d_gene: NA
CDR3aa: CAWGQSTGELFF

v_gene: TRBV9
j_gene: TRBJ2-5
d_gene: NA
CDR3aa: CASSLGSTAETQYF

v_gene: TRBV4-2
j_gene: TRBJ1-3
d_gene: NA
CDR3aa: CASSQDAGSWAGNTIYF

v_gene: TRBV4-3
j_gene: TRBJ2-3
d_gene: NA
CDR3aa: CASSQEFASTDTQYF

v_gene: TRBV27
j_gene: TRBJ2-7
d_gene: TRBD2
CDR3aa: CASSPLTSGSDYEQYF

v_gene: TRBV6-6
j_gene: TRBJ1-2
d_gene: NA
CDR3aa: CASSDSPTYGYTF

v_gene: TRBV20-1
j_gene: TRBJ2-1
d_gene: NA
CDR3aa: CSARRDSYNEQFF

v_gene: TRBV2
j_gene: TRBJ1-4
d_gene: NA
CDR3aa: CASSLSREKLFF

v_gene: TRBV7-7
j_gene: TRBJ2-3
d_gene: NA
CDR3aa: CASSRDWTDTQYF

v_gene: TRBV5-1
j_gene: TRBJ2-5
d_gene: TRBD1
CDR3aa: CASSLVQGGLGETQYF

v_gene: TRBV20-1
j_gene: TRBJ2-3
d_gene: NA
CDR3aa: CSARDIGDTQYF

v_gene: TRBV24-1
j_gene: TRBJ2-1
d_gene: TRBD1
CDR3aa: CATSGSGQGSNEQFF

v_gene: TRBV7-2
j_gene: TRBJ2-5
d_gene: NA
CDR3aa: CASSPQATTQETQYF

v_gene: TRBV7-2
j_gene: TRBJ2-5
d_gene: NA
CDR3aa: CASSPRDGKETQYF

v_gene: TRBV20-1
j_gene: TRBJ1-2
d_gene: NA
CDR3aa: CSAVGEHRTLRDGYTF

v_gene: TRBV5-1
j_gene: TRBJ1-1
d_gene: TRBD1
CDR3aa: CASSQGQPGSTEAFF

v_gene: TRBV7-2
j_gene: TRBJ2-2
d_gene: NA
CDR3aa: CASSLTWGTGELFF

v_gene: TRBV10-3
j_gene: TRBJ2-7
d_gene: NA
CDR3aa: CAISVDIRYEQYF

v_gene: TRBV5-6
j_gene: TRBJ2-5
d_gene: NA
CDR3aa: CASSLDQVGETQYF

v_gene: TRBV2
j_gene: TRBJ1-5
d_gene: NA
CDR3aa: CASRKGGEGNQPQHF

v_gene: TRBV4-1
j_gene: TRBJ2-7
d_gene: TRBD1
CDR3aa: CASSQEPGQGRYEQYF

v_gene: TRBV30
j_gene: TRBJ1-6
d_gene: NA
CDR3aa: CAWSVRYRESGNSPLHF

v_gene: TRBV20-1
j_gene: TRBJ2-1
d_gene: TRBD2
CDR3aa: CSARDDVPGLAEYRSYNEQFF

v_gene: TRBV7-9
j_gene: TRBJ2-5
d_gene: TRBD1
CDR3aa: CASSLGGQGRPETQYF

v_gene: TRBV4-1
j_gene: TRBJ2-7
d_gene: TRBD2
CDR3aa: CASSQLTSGSPYEQYF

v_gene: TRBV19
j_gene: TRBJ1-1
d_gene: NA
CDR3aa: CASSSAGSSNTEAFF

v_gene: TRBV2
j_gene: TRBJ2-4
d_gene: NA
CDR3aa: CASSPYHENIQYF

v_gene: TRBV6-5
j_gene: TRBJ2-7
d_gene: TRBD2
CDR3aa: CASKKGLTAYEQYF

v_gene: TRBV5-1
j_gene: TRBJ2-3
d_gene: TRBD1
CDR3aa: CASSYQGASGTDTQYF

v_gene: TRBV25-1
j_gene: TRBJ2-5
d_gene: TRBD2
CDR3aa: CASSEFDSGGYQETQYF

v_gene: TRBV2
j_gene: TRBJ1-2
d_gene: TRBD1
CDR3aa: CASRRTGGDYGYTF

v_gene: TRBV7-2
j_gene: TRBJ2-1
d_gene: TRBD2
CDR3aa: CASSDGTIQYNEQFF

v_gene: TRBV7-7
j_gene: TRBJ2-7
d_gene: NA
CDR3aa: CASSLQEAVGEQYF

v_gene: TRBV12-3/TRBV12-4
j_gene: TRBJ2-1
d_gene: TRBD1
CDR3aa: CASRRSGDRNNEQFF

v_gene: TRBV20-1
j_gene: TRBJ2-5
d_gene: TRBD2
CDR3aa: CSAWTSGRHQETQYF

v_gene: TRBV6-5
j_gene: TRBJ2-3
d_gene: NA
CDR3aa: CASNDDVGTQYF

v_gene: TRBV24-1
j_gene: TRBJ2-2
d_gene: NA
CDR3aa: CAIGQTNTGELFF

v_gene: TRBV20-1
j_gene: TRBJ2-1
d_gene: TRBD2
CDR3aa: CSANVAGVNEQFF

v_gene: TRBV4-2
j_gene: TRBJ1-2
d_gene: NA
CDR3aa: CASSQDRDIGFDGYTF

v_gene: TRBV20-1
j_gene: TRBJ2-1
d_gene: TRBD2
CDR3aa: CSASVAGVDNEQFF

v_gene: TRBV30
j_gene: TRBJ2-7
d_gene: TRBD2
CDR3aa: CAWRGTSGPYEQYF

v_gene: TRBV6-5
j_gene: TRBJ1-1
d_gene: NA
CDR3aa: CASSPIRFLMNTEAFF

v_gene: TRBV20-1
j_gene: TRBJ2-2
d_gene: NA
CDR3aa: CSARDESRRTGELFF

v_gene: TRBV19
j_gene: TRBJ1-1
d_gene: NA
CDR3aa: CASSYDRRLTEAFF

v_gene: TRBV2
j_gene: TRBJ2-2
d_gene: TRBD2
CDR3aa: CASRKKRENTGELFF